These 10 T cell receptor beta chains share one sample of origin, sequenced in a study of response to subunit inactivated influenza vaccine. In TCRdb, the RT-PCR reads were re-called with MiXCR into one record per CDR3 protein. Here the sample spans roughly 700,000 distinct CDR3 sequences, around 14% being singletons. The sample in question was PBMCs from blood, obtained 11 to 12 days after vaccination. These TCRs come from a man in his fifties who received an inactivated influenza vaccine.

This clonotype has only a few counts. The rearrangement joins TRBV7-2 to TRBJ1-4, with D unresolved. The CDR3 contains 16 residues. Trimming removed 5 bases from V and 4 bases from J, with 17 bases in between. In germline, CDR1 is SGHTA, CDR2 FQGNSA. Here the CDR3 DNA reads TGTGCCAGCAGCCCGGCCGGGAGAGCGGGTAATGAAAAACTGTTTTTT. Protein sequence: CASSPAGRAGNEKLFF.

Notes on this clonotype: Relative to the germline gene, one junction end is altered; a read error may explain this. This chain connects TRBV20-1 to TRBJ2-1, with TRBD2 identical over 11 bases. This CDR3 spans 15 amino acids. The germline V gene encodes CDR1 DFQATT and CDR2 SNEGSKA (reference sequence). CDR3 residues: CSARLLAGAPNGQFF. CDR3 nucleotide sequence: TGCAGTGCTAGACTACTAGCGGGGGCCCCCAATGGGCAGTTCTTC.

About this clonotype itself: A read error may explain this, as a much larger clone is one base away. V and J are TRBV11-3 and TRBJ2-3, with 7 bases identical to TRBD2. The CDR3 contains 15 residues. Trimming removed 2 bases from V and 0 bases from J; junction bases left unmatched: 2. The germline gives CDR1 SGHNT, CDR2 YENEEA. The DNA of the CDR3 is TGTGCCAGCAGCTTATTTAGCGGGAGCACAGATACGCAGTATTTT. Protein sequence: CASSLFSGSTDTQYF. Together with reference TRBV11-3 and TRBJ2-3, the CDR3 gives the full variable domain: EAGVVQSPRYKIIEKKQPVAFWCNPISGHNTLYWYLQNLGQGPELLIRYENEEAVDDSQLPKDRFSAERLKGVDSTLKIQPAELGDSAVYLCASSLFSGSTDTQYFGPGTRLTVL.

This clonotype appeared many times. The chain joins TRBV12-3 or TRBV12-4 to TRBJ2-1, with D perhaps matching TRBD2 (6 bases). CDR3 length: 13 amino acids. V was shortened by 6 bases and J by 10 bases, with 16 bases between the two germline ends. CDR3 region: CASRNDGGVEQFF. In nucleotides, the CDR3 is TGTGCCAGCAGAAACGACGGAGGGGTAGAGCAGTTCTTC.

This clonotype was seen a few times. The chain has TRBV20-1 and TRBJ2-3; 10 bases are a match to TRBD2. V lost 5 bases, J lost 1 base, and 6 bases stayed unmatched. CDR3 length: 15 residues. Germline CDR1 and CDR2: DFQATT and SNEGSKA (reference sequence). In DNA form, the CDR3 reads TGCAGTGCTGACTATAGCGGGGGGCGCACAGATACGCAGTATTTT. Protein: CSADYSGGRTDTQYF.

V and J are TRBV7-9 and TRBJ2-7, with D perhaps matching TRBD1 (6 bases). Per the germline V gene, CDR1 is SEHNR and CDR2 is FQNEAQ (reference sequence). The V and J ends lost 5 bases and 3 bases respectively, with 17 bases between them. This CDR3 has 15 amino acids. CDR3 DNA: TGTGCCAGCAGCCCGGACGTTGCGACAGGCTACGAGCAGTACTTC. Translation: CASSPDVATGYEQYF. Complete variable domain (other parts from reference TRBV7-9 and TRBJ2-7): DTGVSQNPRHKITKRGQNVTFRCDPISEHNRLYWYRQTLGQGPEFLTYFQNEAQLEKSRLLSDRFSAERPKGSFSTLEIQRTEQGDSAMYLCASSPDVATGYEQYFGPGTRLTVT.

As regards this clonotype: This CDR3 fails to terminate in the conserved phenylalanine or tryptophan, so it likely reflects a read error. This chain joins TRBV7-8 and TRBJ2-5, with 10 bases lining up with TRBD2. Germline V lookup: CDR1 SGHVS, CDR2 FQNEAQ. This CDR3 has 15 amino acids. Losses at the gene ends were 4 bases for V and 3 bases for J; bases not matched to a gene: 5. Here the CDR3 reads CASSYLAGVKETQYY. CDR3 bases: TGTGCCAGCAGCTACCTAGCGGGAGTTAAAGAGACCCAGTACTAC.

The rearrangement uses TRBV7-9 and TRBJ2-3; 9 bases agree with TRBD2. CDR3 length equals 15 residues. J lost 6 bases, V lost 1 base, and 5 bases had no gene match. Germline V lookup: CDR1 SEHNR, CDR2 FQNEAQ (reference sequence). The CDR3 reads CASSLGGGAVDTQYF. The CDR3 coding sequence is TGTGCCAGCAGCTTAGGCGGGGGGGCCGTTGATACGCAGTATTTT.

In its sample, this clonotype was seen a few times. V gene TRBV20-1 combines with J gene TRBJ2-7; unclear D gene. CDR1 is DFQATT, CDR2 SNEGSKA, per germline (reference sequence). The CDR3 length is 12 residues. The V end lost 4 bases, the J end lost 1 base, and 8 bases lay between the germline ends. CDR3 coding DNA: TGCAGTGCTAAGATGGGGTCCTACGAGCAGTACTTC. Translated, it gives CSAKMGSYEQYF.

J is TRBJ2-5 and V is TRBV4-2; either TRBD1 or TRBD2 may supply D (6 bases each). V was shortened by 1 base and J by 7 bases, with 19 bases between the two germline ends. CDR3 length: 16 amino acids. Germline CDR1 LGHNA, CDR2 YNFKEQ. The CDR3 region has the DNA TGTGCCAGCAGCCAAGGGCCCGGGGGCTCGATGGGGACCCAGTACTTC. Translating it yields CASSQGPGGSMGTQYF.